These 21 T cell receptor beta chains were sequenced from one sample in a study of T cell responses to AZD1222 COVID-19 vaccine. Clones were read by immunoSEQ multiplex PCR, and TCRdb kept only the in-frame ones, dropping some. Seen here are roughly 60,000 clones, 75% to 85% observed once, and the top ten hold over 15%. The material was peripheral blood, obtained on day 0 of AZD1222 vaccination. The receptor set was obtained from an adult in good health.

The V call is TRBV13, the J call TRBJ2-2, with D maybe TRBD2 (5 bases). V lost 5 bases to trimming and J lost 7 bases, with 8 bases between them. The V gene's germline CDR1 is PRHDT and CDR2 FYEKMQ (reference sequence). The CDR3 has 12 amino acids. CDR3 in amino acids: CASSRSDGELFF. CDR3 sequence (DNA): TGTGCCAGCAGCCGTAGCGACGGGGAGCTGTTTTTT. Variable domain in full (rest from reference TRBV13 and TRBJ2-2): AAGVIQSPRHLIKEKRETATLKCYPIPRHDTVYWYQQGPGQDPQFLISFYEKMQSDKGSIPDRFSAQQFSDYHSELNMSSLELGDSALYFCASSRSDGELFFGEGSRLTVL.

The J gene is TRBJ2-3, the V gene TRBV25-1; either TRBD1 or TRBD2 may supply D (7 bases each). Germline CDR1 reads MGHDK; CDR2 reads SYGVNS. V was pared by 3 bases and J by 5 bases, with 12 bases between. The length of the CDR3 is 14 residues. The DNA of the CDR3 is TGTGCCAGCAGTGACCCCAGGGGGGGAGATACGCAGTATTTT. Amino acids: CASSDPRGGDTQYF. The full variable domain, with the rest looked up from reference TRBV25-1 and TRBJ2-3, is EADIYQTPRYLVIGTGKKITLECSQTMGHDKMYWYQQDPGMELHLIHYSYGVNSTEKGDLSSESTVSRIRTEHFPLTLESARPSHTSQYLCASSDPRGGDTQYFGPGTRLTVL.

The rearrangement joins TRBV19 to TRBJ1-1; D possibly corresponds to TRBD1 (5 bases). There are 16 residues in the CDR3. The germline V and J ends were trimmed by 1 base and 4 bases, with 16 bases remaining between them. CDR1 and CDR2 (germline): LNHDA, SQIVND (reference sequence). CDR3 sequence (DNA): TGTGCCAGTAGTATAGGAGTGTGGGGCCAAGGCACTGAAGCTTTCTTT. Translating gives CASSIGVWGQGTEAFF.

The chain combines TRBV4-3 with TRBJ1-1; TRBD1 matches at 9 bases. The germline CDR1 and CDR2 sequences are LGHNA and YSLEER. V was pared by 1 base and J by 0 bases, with 3 bases of the junction left unmatched. There are 16 residues in the CDR3. Here the CDR3 DNA reads TGCGCCAGCAGCCAAGCAGGACAGGGGTTGAACACTGAAGCTTTCTTT. Translating it yields CASSQAGQGLNTEAFF.

The J gene is TRBJ1-3, the V gene TRBV4-3; D is undetermined. CDR1 is LGHNA, CDR2 YSLEER, per germline. The CDR3 extends over 15 amino acids. The V and J ends lost 0 bases and 2 bases respectively, with 8 bases between them. The CDR3 nucleotides are TGCGCCAGCAGCCAAGAGTACCGGACTGGAAACACCATATATTTT. Translating gives CASSQEYRTGNTIYF.

The V and J genes are TRBV19 and TRBJ1-2; possibly TRBD1 for D (6 bases). Trimming took 10 bases from V and 2 from J, leaving 17 bases between them. Looked up from germline, CDR1 is LNHDA and CDR2 is SQIVND (reference sequence). The CDR3 runs 14 residues. The CDR3 here is CATTGQNGNYGYTF. CDR3 nucleotide sequence: TGTGCCACCACCGGACAGAACGGCAACTATGGCTACACCTTC.

The rearrangement uses TRBV4-1 and TRBJ2-1; TRBD1 aligns across 8 bases. This CDR3 spans 14 amino acids. Germline CDR1 reads MGHRA; CDR2 reads YSYEKL. V trimming: 4 bases; J trimming: 7 bases; junction bases outside the gene matches: 6. CDR3: CASSLGQGRNEQFF. The CDR3 region has the DNA TGCGCCAGCAGCCTCGGACAGGGACGGAATGAGCAGTTCTTC.

The V call is TRBV6-5, the J call TRBJ2-1; possible D gene TRBD2, 5 bases. The CDR3 is 15 residues long. Deletions cut 5 bases from V and 4 bases from J, with 15 bases between. CDR1 and CDR2 (germline): MNHEY, SVGAGI. CDR3 sequence reads: CASSQRGSSYNEQFF. The DNA of the CDR3 is TGTGCCAGCAGTCAGCGTGGGAGTAGTTACAATGAGCAGTTCTTC.

V and J are TRBV3-1 (or the pseudogene TRBV3-2) and TRBJ1-1, with unresolved D. CDR3 length: 13 residues. Trimming pared 1 base from V and 1 base from J, leaving 4 bases between. CDR1 and CDR2 (germline): LGHDT, YNNKEL (reference sequence). The CDR3 DNA sequence: TGTGCCAGCAGCCAAGGGGCGAACACTGAAGCTTTCTTT. Its protein is CASSQGANTEAFF.

This rearrangement joins TRBV5-6 to TRBJ1-1; 9 nucleotides agree with TRBD1. The CDR3 length is 15 residues. Germline trimming cut 1 base from V and 6 bases from J; bases unmatched to any gene: 7. Germline V CDR1 and CDR2: SGHDT, YYEEEE. The DNA for the CDR3 is TGTGCCAGCAGCTTGAGAACAGGGGGCATAGCTGAAGCTTTCTTT. Translated, it gives CASSLRTGGIAEAFF.

CDR3 sequence (DNA): TGTGCCAGCGGGCTTTACACAGATACGCAGTATTTT. It codes for CASGLYTDTQYF. The chain combines TRBV7-2 with TRBJ2-3; no reliable D call. Looked up from germline, CDR1 is SGHTA and CDR2 is FQGNSA. The length of the CDR3 is 12 residues. Trimming stripped 8 bases from V and 2 bases from J, with 8 bases between. Full variable domain (missing parts from reference TRBV7-2 and TRBJ2-3): GAGVSQSPSNKVTEKGKDVELRCDPISGHTALYWYRQSLGQGLEFLIYFQGNSAPDKSGLPSDRFSAERTGGSVSTLTIQRTQQEDSAVYLCASGLYTDTQYFGPGTRLTVL.

The chain links TRBV6-5 to TRBJ2-3; 7 bases fit TRBD1. J was trimmed by 6 bases and V by 8 bases; bases with no gene match: 14. CDR1 and CDR2 from the germline V gene are MNHEY and SVGAGI. The CDR3 covers 15 residues. The CDR3 coding sequence is TGTGCCAGCCGGGGACAGAGAGGTGGTCTGGATACGCAGTATTTT. Amino acids: CASRGQRGGLDTQYF.

The chain is built from TRBV25-1 and TRBJ1-2; perhaps TRBD1 as D (6 bases). CDR3 size: 17 residues. V was shortened by 2 bases and J by 2 bases, with 18 bases between the two germline ends. Germline CDR1 MGHDK, CDR2 SYGVNS. CDR3 sequence (DNA): TGTGCCAGCAGTGAAGTGGGGATGGGAGGGGGGAACTATGGCTACACCTTC. This encodes CASSEVGMGGGNYGYTF.

The genes are TRBV4-2 and TRBJ2-1; 9 bases align to TRBD1. The V gene's germline CDR1 is LGHNA and CDR2 YNFKEQ. The CDR3 length is 20 residues. V lost 7 bases and J lost 0; bases outside the gene matches: 19. CDR3 loop: CASTYLPGTGFSPSYNEQFF. The CDR3 nucleotides are TGTGCCAGCACCTACTTACCCGGGACAGGGTTCTCGCCCTCCTACAATGAGCAGTTCTTC.

The chain combines TRBV12-3 or TRBV12-4 with TRBJ2-2; TRBD1 might be the D (6 bases). V lost 7 bases and J lost 5, with 11 bases in between. This CDR3 contains 13 residues. The CDR3 reads CASTIGQTGELFF. Here the CDR3 DNA reads TGTGCCAGCACTATCGGACAGACCGGGGAGCTGTTTTTT.

The chain links TRBV23-1 to TRBJ2-7; 9 positions match TRBD1. TRBV23-1 is assigned to the ORF class and has an uncertain function. Losses at the gene ends were 5 bases for V and 0 bases for J; bases not matched to a gene: 5. This CDR3 has 15 amino acids. CDR3 amino acids: CASSGDRASSYEQYV. For the CDR3, the DNA is TGCGCCAGCAGTGGGGACAGGGCAAGCTCCTACGAGCAGTACGTC.

J is TRBJ2-7 and V is TRBV10-3; D unresolved. The ends were cut back, 2 bases at V and 1 base at J, with 15 bases in the middle. CDR3 length: 16 residues. The germline gives CDR1 ENHRY, CDR2 SYGVKD. CDR3 sequence: CAISEGPGRISYEQYF. The CDR3 region has the DNA TGTGCCATCAGTGAGGGGCCGGGCCGGATTTCCTACGAGCAGTACTTC.

The chain joins TRBV11-3 to TRBJ2-1; 13 positions agree with TRBD2. In germline, CDR1 is SGHNT, CDR2 YENEEA. V lost 0 bases to trimming and J lost 4 bases; unmatched junction nucleotides: 9. This CDR3 is built from 19 residues. The CDR3, as DNA: TGTGCCAGCAGCTTAGAGAGTCGGCGGACTAGCGGGAGTTACAATGAGCAGTTCTTC. Protein sequence: CASSLESRRTSGSYNEQFF.

V is TRBV4-1 and J is TRBJ1-2; 10 nucleotides match TRBD1. Germline V gene data show CDR1 as MGHRA and CDR2 as YSYEKL. With 2 bases clipped from V and 6 bases from J, the junction kept 3 bases outside the gene matches. The CDR3 is 14 residues long. The CDR3 sequence is CASSQSGTGDGYTF. The CDR3 DNA reads TGCGCCAGCAGCCAATCCGGGACAGGGGATGGCTACACCTTC.

The CDR3 coding sequence is TGTGCCAGCAGCTTATTCAGGGGGAGACAGCCCCAGCATTTT. This encodes CASSLFRGRQPQHF. This chain uses TRBV5-6 with TRBJ1-5; 7 bases are shared with TRBD1. Germline V gene sequence: CDR1 SGHDT, CDR2 YYEEEE. The CDR3 totals 14 residues. Losses at the gene ends were 2 bases for V and 7 bases for J; bases not matched to a gene: 6.

The rearrangement joins TRBV2 to TRBJ1-6; no reliable D call. Trimming took off 7 bases at V and 0 bases at J, with 13 bases between the two ends. CDR1 is SNHLY and CDR2 is FYNNEI in the germline V gene. The length of the CDR3 is 16 residues. CDR3 DNA sequence: TGTGCCAGCAACTACGGCGGGAGCTCCTATAATTCACCCCTCCACTTT. Its translation: CASNYGGSSYNSPLHF.